This T cell receptor (beta chain) is from a study of T-cell memory formation after mild COVID-19. Across the whole study: Clustering of TCRs was largely donor specific. Whole-study findings and limits: Detection of some responders pre-infection suggested pre-existing cross-reactive memory T cells participated. CD4+ contracting clones were found mainly in CM and EM, and CD8+ ones in EMRA.

With regard to this clonotype: The antigen is unknown.

The CDR3 has 14 amino acids. V lost 8 bases and J lost 3; bases outside the gene matches: 6. Germline V lookup: CDR1 SGHVS, CDR2 FQNEAQ. TCRdb reanalysed the 5' RACE reads using MiXCR and keeps one entry per CDR3 protein. The data hold under 650,000 distinct CDR3 sequences, with under 20% observed a single time. J is TRBJ2-3 and V is TRBV7-8; the match to TRBD2 covers 9 bases. The clonotype comes from an adult woman who had mild COVID-19 (a few samples of this study predate the infection). Cell type and time point are not known. Sequencing was performed on PBMCs or a T cell subset sorted from them (not recorded which). The CDR3 DNA sequence: TGTGCCAGCTGTATAGCGGGAGAAACAGATACGCAGTATTTT. Translation gives CASCIAGETDTQYF.